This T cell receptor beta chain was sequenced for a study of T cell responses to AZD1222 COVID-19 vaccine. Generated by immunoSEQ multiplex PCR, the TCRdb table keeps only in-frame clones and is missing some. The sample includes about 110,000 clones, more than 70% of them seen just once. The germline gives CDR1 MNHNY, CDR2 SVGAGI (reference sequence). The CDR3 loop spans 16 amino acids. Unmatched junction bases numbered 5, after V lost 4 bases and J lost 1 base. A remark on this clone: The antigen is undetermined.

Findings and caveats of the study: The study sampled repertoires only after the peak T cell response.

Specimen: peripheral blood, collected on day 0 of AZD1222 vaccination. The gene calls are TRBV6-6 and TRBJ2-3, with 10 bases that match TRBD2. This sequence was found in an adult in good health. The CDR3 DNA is TGTGCCAGCAGTTCCCTAGCGGGGGTGGGCACAGATACGCAGTATTTT. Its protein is CASSSLAGVGTDTQYF.